Only a few counts were recorded for the clone carrying this T cell receptor beta chain. The library targeted TCRbeta and was prepared with unique molecular identifiers. TCRdb fed the PCR reads into MiXCR, producing one record per CDR3 protein. The table has approximately 420,000 distinct CDR3 sequences, approximately 11% seen once. The data originate from a study of T-cell reconstitution after alpha-beta-depleted transplantation in children. Trimming took off 3 bases at V and 7 bases at J, with 16 bases between the two ends. The CDR3 runs 14 residues. Germline assignment: CDR1 DFQATT and CDR2 SNEGSKA (reference sequence).

The J gene is TRBJ1-5, the V gene TRBV20-1; D is ambiguous. The TCR was taken from a human donor who donated a stem cell graft to a child with acute myeloid leukemia. The specimen was PBMCs from the stem cell graft donor, collected from the stem cell graft. DNA of the CDR3: TGCAGTGCTAGGGTAGAGGGTTTAGTCCAGCCCCAGCATTTT. This translates into CSARVEGLVQPQHF.